This T cell receptor (beta chain) is drawn from a study of OX40 agonist ivuxolimab in advanced cancers. Study-wide findings and caveats: Clones of CD4+ and CD8+ blood T cells grew by week 6 at doses of 0.1 to 3.0 mg/kg.

Clones were read by immunoSEQ multiplex PCR, and TCRdb kept only the in-frame ones, dropping some. The sample holds some 80,000 clones, more than 70% seen once. About this clone itself: Its antigen is unknown.

Trimming removed 6 bases from V and 5 bases from J, with 16 bases in between. Germline CDR1 is MDHEN and CDR2 is SYDVKM. This CDR3 spans 14 amino acids. The rearrangement links TRBV28 to TRBJ1-2, with a weak D call TRBD1 (5 bases). The TCR comes from an adult with an advanced solid tumor such as melanoma, head and neck, liver or kidney cancer. The input for sequencing was CD4+ or CD8+ T cells sorted from blood, taken in a trial of the OX40 agonist ivuxolimab. This CDR3 is CASSAEGTVYGYTF. In DNA form, the CDR3 reads TGTGCCAGCAGCGCAGAAGGGACCGTTTATGGCTACACCTTC.